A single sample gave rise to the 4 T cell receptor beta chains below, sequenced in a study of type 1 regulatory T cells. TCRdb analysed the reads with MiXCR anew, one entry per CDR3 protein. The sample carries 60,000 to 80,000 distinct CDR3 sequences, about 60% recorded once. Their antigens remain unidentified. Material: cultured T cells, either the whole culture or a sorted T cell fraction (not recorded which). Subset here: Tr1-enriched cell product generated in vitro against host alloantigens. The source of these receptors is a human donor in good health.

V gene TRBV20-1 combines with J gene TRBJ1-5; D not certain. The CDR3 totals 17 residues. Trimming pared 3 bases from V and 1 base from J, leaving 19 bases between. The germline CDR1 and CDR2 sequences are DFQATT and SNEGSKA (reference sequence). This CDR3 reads CSASRTSVKPSNQPQHF. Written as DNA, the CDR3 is TGCAGTGCTAGTAGAACTTCGGTCAAACCGAGCAATCAGCCCCAGCATTTT.

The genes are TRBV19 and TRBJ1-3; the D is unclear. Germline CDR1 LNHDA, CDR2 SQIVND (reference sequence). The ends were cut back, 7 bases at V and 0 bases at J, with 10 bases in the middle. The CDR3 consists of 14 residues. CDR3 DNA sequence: TGTGCCAGTAACGGACGGATCTCTGGAAACACCATATATTTT. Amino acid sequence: CASNGRISGNTIYF.

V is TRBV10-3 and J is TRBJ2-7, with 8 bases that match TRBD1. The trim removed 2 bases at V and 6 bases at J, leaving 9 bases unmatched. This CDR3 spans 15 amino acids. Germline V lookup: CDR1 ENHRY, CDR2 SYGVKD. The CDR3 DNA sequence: TGTGCCATCAGTGAGAGGACAGGGATGATCTCCGAGCAGTACTTC. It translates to CAISERTGMISEQYF.

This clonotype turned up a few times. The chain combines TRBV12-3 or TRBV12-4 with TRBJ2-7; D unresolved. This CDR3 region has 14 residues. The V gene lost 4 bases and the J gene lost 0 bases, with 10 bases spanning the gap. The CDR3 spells CASSYGGSSYEQYF. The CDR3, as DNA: TGTGCCAGCAGTTACGGTGGAAGCTCCTACGAGCAGTACTTC.